A single sample is the source of the 19 T cell receptor beta chains below, sequenced in a study of cytomegalovirus exposure and HLA in healthy donors. Primers for the PCR totalled 60 Vbeta and 13 Jbeta. The data were produced by immunoSEQ multiplex PCR, yet TCRdb's version contains in-frame clones alone and is incomplete. The sample includes 140,000 or so clones, around 75% of them seen just once. The sample taken for sequencing was PBMCs. All receptors come from a female donor in good health and CMV-seronegative.

This sequence joins TRBV28 and TRBJ2-5; TRBD2 matches 13 bases. Trimming took 4 bases from V and 5 from J; bases not matched to a gene: 10. The germline CDR1 and CDR2 sequences are MDHEN and SYDVKM. This CDR3 is built from 17 residues. The CDR3, as DNA: TGTGCCAGCAGTTCCCGTGGGACTAGCGGGACGGGGGAGACCCAGTACTTC. It is translated as CASSSRGTSGTGETQYF.

This rearrangement joins TRBV30 to TRBJ2-1; D is unresolved. V lost 2 bases and J 7 bases, leaving 9 bases between the germline ends. Germline V gene sequence: CDR1 GTSNPN, CDR2 SVGIG (reference sequence). The CDR3 covers 12 residues. CDR3 DNA: TGTGCCTGGAGTCCGACCGGGAATGAGCAGTTCTTC. It is translated as CAWSPTGNEQFF.

This sequence joins TRBV28 and TRBJ1-2; tentative D call: TRBD1 (5 bases). CDR1 MDHEN and CDR2 SYDVKM come from the germline V gene. The V end was cut by 6 bases, the J end by 4 bases, with 18 bases between. The CDR3 sequence is 15 residues long. The CDR3 here is CASRGSGFSPYGYTF. DNA for the CDR3: TGTGCCAGCAGGGGATCAGGGTTTTCCCCCTATGGCTACACCTTC.

This chain connects TRBV2 to TRBJ2-3; D perhaps matches TRBD2 (5 bases). The CDR3 is 16 residues long. Germline V gives CDR1 SNHLY, CDR2 FYNNEI. Trimming pared 4 bases from V and 2 bases from J, leaving 16 bases between. The CDR3 DNA reads TGTGCCAGCAGTGCGCGGACTCGGTCTACCACAGATACGCAGTATTTT. This sequence encodes CASSARTRSTTDTQYF.

CDR3 amino acids: CASSRTSGGRGEKLFF. CDR3 bases: TGCGCCAGCAGCCGGACGTCAGGGGGTAGAGGAGAAAAACTGTTTTTT. J is TRBJ1-4 and V is TRBV5-1; 7 nucleotides align to TRBD1. Losses at the gene ends were 4 bases for V and 8 bases for J; bases not matched to a gene: 14. The CDR3 is 16 residues long. Germline V CDR1 and CDR2: SGHRS, YFSETQ. The variable domain in full, with the rest retrieved from reference TRBV5-1 and TRBJ1-4, is KAGVTQTPRYLIKTRGQQVTLSCSPISGHRSVSWYQQTPGQGLQFLFEYFSETQRNKGNFPGRFSGRQFSNSRSEMNVSTLELGDSALYLCASSRTSGGRGEKLFFGSGTQLSVL.

This clone was counted a few times. The chain links TRBV18 to TRBJ2-5; 7 bases fit TRBD1. The CDR3 runs 20 residues. With V trimmed by 3 bases and J by 3 bases, 22 bases remained unmatched. Germline CDR1 reads KGHSH; CDR2 reads LQKENI. CDR3 in DNA: TGTGCCAGCTCACCTAGGGCGACAGGGACCAGCTCAACGCAAAAAGAGACCCAGTACTTC. Protein sequence: CASSPRATGTSSTQKETQYF.

V is TRBV5-8 and J is TRBJ2-7, with 7 positions matching TRBD2. Trimming removed 4 bases from V and 3 bases from J; junction bases left unmatched: 7. Germline V gene sequence: CDR1 SGHTS, CDR2 YDEGEE. There are 14 residues in the CDR3. CDR3 in amino acids: CASSAFERGYEQYF. For the CDR3, the DNA is TGTGCCAGCAGCGCCTTTGAGCGGGGCTACGAGCAGTACTTC.

The rearrangement uses TRBV2 and TRBJ2-7; 9 bases agree with TRBD2. J was trimmed by 3 bases and V by 3 bases; bases with no gene match: 6. Germline lookup yields CDR1 SNHLY and CDR2 FYNNEI. The CDR3 contains 15 residues. Here the CDR3 reads CASSETTSGNYEQYF. CDR3 bases: TGTGCCAGCAGTGAGACGACTAGCGGTAACTACGAGCAGTACTTC.

This clone was detected only a few times. This chain uses TRBV2 with TRBJ1-1, with 8 bases that match TRBD1. The ends lost 2 bases at V and 11 bases at J; junction bases unmatched: 7. The CDR3 is 13 amino acids. The germline V gene encodes CDR1 SNHLY and CDR2 FYNNEI. The CDR3 bases are TGTGCCAGCAGTGAACGGGACAGGCTAACGGCTTTCTTT. It is translated as CASSERDRLTAFF.

The V gene is TRBV7-9, the J gene TRBJ1-2; TRBD1 matches 8 bases. CDR3 size: 14 residues. Germline-derived CDR1 and CDR2 are SEHNR and FQNEAQ (reference sequence). With V trimmed by 4 bases and J by 6 bases, 7 bases remained unmatched. CDR3 sequence (DNA): TGTGCCAGCAGCTCCCGGACAGGGCAGCATGGCTACACCTTC. Protein sequence: CASSSRTGQHGYTF.

The chain has TRBV28 and TRBJ2-2, with D possibly being TRBD1 (6 bases). The CDR3 loop spans 15 amino acids. Per germline, CDR1 MDHEN and CDR2 SYDVKM. Trimming shortened V by 11 bases and J by 3 bases, and 19 bases separated the two germline ends. CDR3 DNA: TGTGCCTCCACCCCCCGACAGGCCGACACCGGGGAGCTGTTTTTT. Translation: CASTPRQADTGELFF.

In its sample, this clone was seen once. The CDR3 sequence: CAWSEMGQSSGNTIYF. For the CDR3, the DNA is TGTGCCTGGAGTGAAATGGGACAGAGCTCTGGAAACACCATATATTTT. The J gene is TRBJ1-3, the V gene TRBV30; 7 positions match TRBD1. CDR3 length: 16 residues. The V and J ends lost 1 base and 0 bases, in that order; junction bases with no gene match: 6. CDR1 GTSNPN and CDR2 SVGIG come from the germline V gene (reference sequence).

This clone came up once. The gene calls are TRBV5-6 and TRBJ2-1, with 10 bases identical to TRBD2. The V and J ends lost 1 base and 8 bases, in that order; junction bases with no gene match: 6. This CDR3 has 15 residues. Germline V gene data show CDR1 as SGHDT and CDR2 as YYEEEE. CDR3 sequence: CASSLFLAGAHEQFF. As DNA, the CDR3 is TGTGCCAGCAGCTTGTTCCTAGCGGGAGCCCATGAGCAGTTCTTC. The full variable domain, its missing parts supplied by reference TRBV5-6 and TRBJ2-1, is DAGVTQSPTHLIKTRGQQVTLRCSPKSGHDTVSWYQQALGQGPQFIFQYYEEEERQRGNFPDRFSGHQFPNYSSELNVNALLLGDSALYLCASSLFLAGAHEQFFGPGTRLTVL.

V gene TRBV4-1 combines with J gene TRBJ2-3, with 8 bases aligning to TRBD1. In germline, CDR1 is MGHRA, CDR2 YSYEKL. The J segment lost 1 base and the V segment lost 2 bases, leaving 8 bases of the junction unmatched. This CDR3 spans 17 amino acids. CDR3 sequence: CASSQKDMTGGTDTQYF. In nucleotides, the CDR3 is TGCGCCAGCAGCCAAAAAGACATGACAGGGGGCACAGATACGCAGTATTTT.

J is TRBJ1-5 and V is TRBV5-1, with D unresolved. Trimming left V 3 bases short and J 0 bases short, with 19 bases between. The CDR3 runs to 18 residues. Germline V gene lookup returns CDR1 SGHRS and CDR2 YFSETQ. CDR3 nucleotide sequence: TGCGCCAGCAGCTCCAACCCACCGGGTCGATCTAGCAATCAGCCCCAGCATTTT. Protein product: CASSSNPPGRSSNQPQHF. Based on the CDR3 plus reference TRBV5-1 and TRBJ1-5, the full variable domain is KAGVTQTPRYLIKTRGQQVTLSCSPISGHRSVSWYQQTPGQGLQFLFEYFSETQRNKGNFPGRFSGRQFSNSRSEMNVSTLELGDSALYLCASSSNPPGRSSNQPQHFGDGTRLSIL.

For the CDR3, the DNA is TGTGCCAGCAGCCCATTAGAGGACAGGTGGAATGAAAAACTGTTTTTT. Its translation is CASSPLEDRWNEKLFF. V gene TRBV7-9 combines with J gene TRBJ1-4; 7 nucleotides agree with TRBD1. The germline V gene encodes CDR1 SEHNR and CDR2 FQNEAQ (reference sequence). This CDR3 has 16 amino acids. Trimming cost V 5 bases and J 5 bases; bases outside gene matches: 11.

This clone has just one count. The genes are TRBV5-6 and TRBJ2-5, with 14 bases that match TRBD2. The V and J ends lost 2 bases and 4 bases, in that order; junction bases with no gene match: 10. This CDR3 has 18 amino acids. Per the germline V gene, CDR1 is SGHDT and CDR2 is YYEEEE. For the CDR3, the DNA is TGTGCCAGCAGCTTACCGGGACTAGCGGGAGTTCGTACAGAGACCCAGTACTTC. Its translation: CASSLPGLAGVRTETQYF.

Sample share makes this clone medium-sized. This sequence joins TRBV5-4 and TRBJ2-1; 9 bases fit TRBD2. The CDR3 is made up of 17 amino acids. Trimming at V came to 1 base and at J to 5 bases, leaving 10 bases not matched to a gene. Germline assignment: CDR1 SGHNT and CDR2 YYREEE (reference sequence). Written as DNA, the CDR3 is TGTGCCAGCAGCTTGTTGGGCGGGAGGGATGAACACAATGAGCAGTTCTTC. It translates to CASSLLGGRDEHNEQFF.

This clone was recorded once. V usage is TRBV6-5 and J usage is TRBJ2-5; TRBD2 agrees at 7 bases. Unmatched junction bases numbered 7, after V lost 6 bases and J lost 3 bases. This CDR3 is 14 amino acids long. Per germline, CDR1 MNHEY and CDR2 SVGAGI. The CDR3 DNA sequence: TGTGCCAGCAGGGATCTAGCGGATAAAGAGACCCAGTACTTC. As protein: CASRDLADKETQYF.